These 30 T cell receptor beta chains were all obtained from the same sample, sequenced in a study of shared clonotypes between healthy human individuals. Sequencing used immunoSEQ multiplex PCR; TCRdb keeps in-frame clones, though not all of them. The table shows about 1.1 million clones, with 75% to 85% occurring only once. The sequencing input was memory CD4+ T cells from PBMCs. Subset of the sample: CD45RA-negative fraction. The receptors shown here come from a man in his late teens or twenties in good health. Some clones in this sample may be carry-over from other donors' samples.

The chain uses TRBV29-1 and TRBJ1-2; TRBD1 might be the D (6 bases). The V end was cut by 4 bases, the J end by 4 bases, with 13 bases between. The germline CDR1 and CDR2 sequences are SQVTM and ANQGSEA. This CDR3 contains 13 residues. The CDR3 nucleotides read TGCAGCGTTGTGGAGGGGGGAAGCTATGGCTACACCTTC. Encoded protein: CSVVEGGSYGYTF.

The chain couples TRBV11-3 to TRBJ2-7; D is unresolved. Germline values: CDR1 SGHNT, CDR2 YENEEA. Trimming pared 5 bases from V and 5 bases from J, leaving 10 bases between. The CDR3 sequence is 12 residues long. CDR3 loop: CASSKVGNEQYF. DNA of the CDR3: TGTGCCAGCAGCAAGGTGGGGAACGAGCAGTACTTC.

This chain joins TRBV6-6 and TRBJ1-4; weak D call: TRBD1 (6 bases). CDR3 length equals 14 residues. With 5 bases removed from V and 7 bases from J, the gap between germline ends came to 14 bases. From germline, CDR1 is MNHNY and CDR2 SVGAGI (reference sequence). DNA for the CDR3: TGTGCCAGCAGTCCACAGGGAACGGGTGAAAAACTGTTTTTT. This codes for CASSPQGTGEKLFF.

V and J are TRBV30 and TRBJ2-3, with 10 bases aligning to TRBD2. This CDR3 has 17 residues. In germline, CDR1 is GTSNPN, CDR2 SVGIG (reference sequence). Trimming removed 1 base from V and 5 bases from J; junction bases left unmatched: 12. In DNA form, the CDR3 reads TGTGCCTGGAGTGGGAGGGGTCTAGCGGGGGACCAAGATACGCAGTATTTT. This encodes CAWSGRGLAGDQDTQYF.

As for this clone: Different DNA sequences within this sample yield the same CDR3. The chain uses TRBV5-1 and TRBJ2-3; D remains ambiguous. Trimming removed 4 bases at V and 2 bases at J, with 11 bases between. The CDR3 has 14 amino acids. Germline CDR1 SGHRS, CDR2 YFSETQ. The CDR3 here is CASSPGQSTDTQYF. DNA of the CDR3: TGCGCCAGCAGCCCCGGGCAGTCCACAGATACGCAGTATTTT.

This clone has a handful of counts. CDR3 sequence reads: CASSFDGMWGYTF. The CDR3 bases are TGTGCCAGCAGCTTTGACGGGATGTGGGGCTACACCTTC. The V gene is TRBV7-3, the J gene TRBJ1-2; D is uncertain. Germline CDR1 reads SGHTA; CDR2 reads FQGTGA. The V and J ends lost 3 bases and 8 bases respectively, with 13 bases between them. This CDR3 comprises 13 residues.

The chain employs TRBV7-8 and TRBJ1-5; tentatively, D is TRBD1 (5 bases). The germline V gene has CDR1 SGHVS and CDR2 FQNEAQ. This CDR3 spans 14 amino acids. Trimming removed 4 bases at V and 2 bases at J, with 9 bases between. The CDR3 DNA follows: TGTGCCAGCAGCTCCCGGGGCCGCAATCAGCCCCAGCATTTT. It yields the protein CASSSRGRNQPQHF.

The V call is TRBV29-1, the J call TRBJ2-5, with TRBD2 as a possible D gene (7 bases). The CDR3 length is 13 residues. CDR1 and CDR2 from the germline V gene are SQVTM and ANQGSEA. V was trimmed by 3 bases and J by 5 bases, leaving 13 bases between them. CDR3 loop: CSVDESGGETQYF. In DNA form, the CDR3 reads TGCAGCGTTGACGAGTCGGGGGGCGAGACCCAGTACTTC.

CDR3 DNA: TGTGCCAGCAGTCCGGCTCCGAGCACTGAAGCTTTCTTT. Its protein is CASSPAPSTEAFF. J is TRBJ1-1 and V is TRBV6-1; D gene unclear. The V end was cut by 5 bases, the J end by 4 bases, with 11 bases between. The CDR3 runs to 13 residues. Germline V gene data show CDR1 as MNHNS and CDR2 as SASEGT.

Remarks on this clone: A far larger clone is off by one base, so a read error is likely. The V gene is TRBV11-3, the J gene TRBJ2-7; D not certain. The V end was cut by 0 bases, the J end by 0 bases, with 3 bases between. From germline, CDR1 is SGHNT and CDR2 YENEEA. The CDR3 extends over 13 amino acids. The CDR3 DNA follows: TGTGCCAGCAGCTTAGAAAGCTCCTACGAGCAGTACTTC. Translation gives CASSLESSYEQYF.

The V and J genes are TRBV27 and TRBJ1-1; no reliable D call. Germline V lookup: CDR1 MNHEY, CDR2 SMNVEV (reference sequence). The V gene lost 5 bases and the J gene lost 3 bases, with 10 bases spanning the gap. CDR3 length: 13 amino acids. The CDR3 is CASSPRPDTEAFF. CDR3 coding DNA: TGTGCCAGCAGTCCCCGCCCTGACACTGAAGCTTTCTTT.

The V and J genes are TRBV7-8 and TRBJ2-5; 10 bases agree with TRBD1. CDR3 length: 14 residues. Germline assignment: CDR1 SGHVS and CDR2 FQNEAQ. V was pared by 5 bases and J by 5 bases, with 5 bases of the junction left unmatched. The CDR3 nucleotides are TGTGCCAGCAGCGGCCGGGACAGGGGTGAGACCCAGTACTTC. This sequence encodes CASSGRDRGETQYF.

The J gene is TRBJ1-1, the V gene TRBV11-2, with D perhaps matching TRBD1 (5 bases). The ends were cut back, 5 bases at V and 3 bases at J, with 22 bases in the middle. The CDR3 runs to 17 residues. CDR1 and CDR2 (germline): SGHAT, FQNNGV. The CDR3 region has the DNA TGTGCCAGCAGCCCCCGCCCGGGGGTCCGGGGTCACACTGAAGCTTTCTTT. It specifies CASSPRPGVRGHTEAFF.

The chain uses TRBV10-3 and TRBJ1-2, with 10 bases matching TRBD1. Germline trimming cut 8 bases from V and 3 bases from J; bases unmatched to any gene: 6. Per germline, CDR1 ENHRY and CDR2 SYGVKD. CDR3 length: 14 amino acids. In DNA, the CDR3 is TGTGCCATCTCGTGGACAGGGGGGGACTATGGCTACACCTTC. Translation: CAISWTGGDYGYTF.

V is TRBV2 and J is TRBJ2-1; the match to TRBD2 covers 14 bases. J lost 9 bases, V lost 1 base, and 2 bases had no gene match. CDR3 length equals 15 residues. CDR1 is SNHLY, CDR2 FYNNEI, per germline. CDR3 sequence reads: CASSEEGLAGAEQFF. CDR3 nucleotides: TGTGCCAGCAGTGAAGAGGGACTAGCGGGAGCTGAGCAGTTCTTC. Based on the CDR3 plus reference TRBV2 and TRBJ2-1, the full variable domain is EPEVTQTPSHQVTQMGQEVILRCVPISNHLYFYWYRQILGQKVEFLVSFYNNEISEKSEIFDDQFSVERPDGSNFTLKIRSTKLEDSAMYFCASSEEGLAGAEQFFGPGTRLTVL.

The chain combines TRBV2 with TRBJ1-1; D is perhaps TRBD1 (5 bases). Germline V gene sequence: CDR1 SNHLY, CDR2 FYNNEI. The CDR3 runs to 12 residues. Trimming left V 5 bases short and J 6 bases short, with 10 bases between. The CDR3 DNA is TGTGCCAGCAGTAAAGGGGCGGCTGAAGCTTTCTTT. It yields the protein CASSKGAAEAFF. Complete variable domain (other parts from reference TRBV2 and TRBJ1-1): EPEVTQTPSHQVTQMGQEVILRCVPISNHLYFYWYRQILGQKVEFLVSFYNNEISEKSEIFDDQFSVERPDGSNFTLKIRSTKLEDSAMYFCASSKGAAEAFFGQGTRLTVV.

The rearrangement links TRBV29-1 to TRBJ2-5; no firm D call. The CDR3 length is 13 residues. Germline CDR1 SQVTM, CDR2 ANQGSEA. V was pared by 4 bases and J by 4 bases, with 13 bases between. The CDR3 protein is CSVVVRGRETQYF. In DNA form, the CDR3 reads TGCAGCGTTGTCGTCCGCGGTCGAGAGACCCAGTACTTC.

The chain joins TRBV9 to TRBJ1-1; D perhaps matches TRBD1 (5 bases). V lost 4 bases and J lost 0, with 7 bases in between. Looked up from germline, CDR1 is SGDLS and CDR2 is YYNGEE. The CDR3 is 13 amino acids. The CDR3 sequence is CASSKQVNTEAFF. The CDR3 DNA reads TGTGCCAGCAGCAAACAGGTGAACACTGAAGCTTTCTTT.

This chain joins TRBV5-8 and TRBJ1-5; D is undetermined. V lost 0 bases and J lost 5, with 15 bases in between. In germline, CDR1 is SGHTS, CDR2 YDEGEE. The CDR3 is made up of 16 amino acids. The CDR3 reads CASSLAFVRFDQPQHF. The CDR3, as DNA: TGTGCCAGCAGCTTGGCGTTTGTCAGGTTCGATCAGCCCCAGCATTTT.

This chain joins TRBV7-3 and TRBJ2-2; D is possibly TRBD2 (7 bases). CDR1 SGHTA and CDR2 FQGTGA come from the germline V gene. V was cut by 8 bases and J by 5 bases, with 21 bases left in between. This CDR3 comprises 16 residues. The CDR3 region has the DNA TGTGCCAGCTCTAGCCGGGGGGCACGTGGGACCGGGGAGCTGTTTTTT. It yields the protein CASSSRGARGTGELFF. Filled out from reference TRBV7-3 and TRBJ2-2, the complete variable domain reads GAGVSQTPSNKVTEKGKYVELRCDPISGHTALYWYRQSLGQGPEFLIYFQGTGAADDSGLPNDRFFAVRPEGSVSTLKIQRTERGDSAVYLCASSSRGARGTGELFFGEGSRLTVL.

The chain joins TRBV14 to TRBJ1-1; no firm D call. Trimming pared 3 bases from V and 11 bases from J, leaving 13 bases between. Germline CDR1 and CDR2: SGHDN and FVKESK. The length of the CDR3 is 12 residues. The chain's CDR3 is CASSHSGLGAFF. For the CDR3, the DNA is TGTGCCAGCAGCCACTCGGGCCTTGGGGCTTTCTTT.

This clone was detected a few times. The J gene is TRBJ1-5, the V gene TRBV7-9, with D perhaps matching TRBD1 (5 bases). Germline V gene lookup returns CDR1 SEHNR and CDR2 FQNEAQ (reference sequence). The CDR3 is 14 amino acids. V gave up 5 bases and J gave up 2 bases, with 10 bases separating them. The CDR3 region is CASSRPGRNQPQHF. Written as DNA, the CDR3 is TGTGCCAGCAGCCGCCCGGGGCGCAATCAGCCCCAGCATTTT.

This chain links TRBV4-1 with TRBJ2-3, with 7 bases identical to TRBD1. Germline CDR1 is MGHRA and CDR2 is YSYEKL. The CDR3 is made up of 20 amino acids. The V gene end was trimmed by 4 bases and the J gene end by 2 bases; junction bases not matched to a gene: 21. The DNA of the CDR3 is TGCGCCAGCAGCCCCGCCGGGAAGGGGGCGAGTGAGGCGGACACAGATACGCAGTATTTT. As protein: CASSPAGKGASEADTDTQYF.

This chain links TRBV9 with TRBJ1-1; TRBD1 matches at 7 bases. The length of the CDR3 is 17 residues. CDR1 is SGDLS and CDR2 is YYNGEE in the germline V gene. The V gene end was trimmed by 0 bases and the J gene end by 4 bases; junction bases not matched to a gene: 12. The chain's CDR3 is CASSVAGIEQGFTEAFF. The CDR3 nucleotides read TGTGCCAGCAGCGTAGCTGGGATAGAACAGGGGTTCACTGAAGCTTTCTTT.

CDR3 loop: CASRATGDTGELFF. The CDR3 DNA is TGTGCCAGCAGAGCGACAGGGGACACCGGGGAGCTGTTTTTT. The rearrangement links TRBV6-1 to TRBJ2-2, with 8 bases aligning to TRBD1. Germline V gives CDR1 MNHNS, CDR2 SASEGT. This CDR3 is 14 amino acids long. J was trimmed by 3 bases and V by 6 bases; bases with no gene match: 3.

V gene TRBV27 combines with J gene TRBJ2-3; D is undetermined. Germline CDR1 is MNHEY and CDR2 is SMNVEV (reference sequence). V lost 2 bases and J lost 3, with 9 bases in between. The CDR3 covers 14 residues. This chain's CDR3 is CASSLGHFTDTQYF. The CDR3 nucleotides are TGTGCCAGCAGTTTAGGTCATTTTACAGATACGCAGTATTTT.

The chain recombines TRBV7-3 with TRBJ2-5; D not certain. The CDR3 is made up of 15 amino acids. Germline V gene lookup returns CDR1 SGHTA and CDR2 FQGTGA. With 0 bases removed from V and 5 bases from J, the gap between germline ends came to 13 bases. The CDR3: CASSLTDGSFETQYF. In DNA, the CDR3 is TGTGCCAGCAGCTTAACGGATGGATCGTTCGAGACCCAGTACTTC.

The chain uses TRBV7-6 and TRBJ1-4; D perhaps matches TRBD1 (5 bases). Germline V CDR1 and CDR2: SGHVS, FNYEAQ. The CDR3 loop spans 14 amino acids. V lost 1 base and J 8 bases, leaving 11 bases between the germline ends. The CDR3 region has the DNA TGTGCCAGCAGCTTAGTCGGGGCGGGCGAAAAACTGTTTTTT. Encoded protein: CASSLVGAGEKLFF.

The J gene is TRBJ1-1, the V gene TRBV5-8; D is ambiguous. The CDR3 has 14 residues. Trimming stripped 0 bases from V and 10 bases from J, with 16 bases between. Looked up from germline, CDR1 is SGHTS and CDR2 is YDEGEE. In DNA, the CDR3 is TGTGCCAGCAGCTTGGGACGGATCCTAGGTGGAGCTTTCTTT. Encoded protein: CASSLGRILGGAFF.

The chain couples TRBV5-1 to TRBJ2-2; unclear D gene. This CDR3 comprises 16 residues. Germline CDR1 reads SGHRS; CDR2 reads YFSETQ. The germline V and J ends were trimmed by 1 base and 4 bases, with 14 bases remaining between them. CDR3 sequence reads: CASSLRFLSGTGELFF. CDR3 in DNA: TGCGCCAGCAGCTTGCGGTTCCTGTCCGGCACCGGGGAGCTGTTTTTT. Together with reference TRBV5-1 and TRBJ2-2, the CDR3 gives the full variable domain: KAGVTQTPRYLIKTRGQQVTLSCSPISGHRSVSWYQQTPGQGLQFLFEYFSETQRNKGNFPGRFSGRQFSNSRSEMNVSTLELGDSALYLCASSLRFLSGTGELFFGEGSRLTVL.